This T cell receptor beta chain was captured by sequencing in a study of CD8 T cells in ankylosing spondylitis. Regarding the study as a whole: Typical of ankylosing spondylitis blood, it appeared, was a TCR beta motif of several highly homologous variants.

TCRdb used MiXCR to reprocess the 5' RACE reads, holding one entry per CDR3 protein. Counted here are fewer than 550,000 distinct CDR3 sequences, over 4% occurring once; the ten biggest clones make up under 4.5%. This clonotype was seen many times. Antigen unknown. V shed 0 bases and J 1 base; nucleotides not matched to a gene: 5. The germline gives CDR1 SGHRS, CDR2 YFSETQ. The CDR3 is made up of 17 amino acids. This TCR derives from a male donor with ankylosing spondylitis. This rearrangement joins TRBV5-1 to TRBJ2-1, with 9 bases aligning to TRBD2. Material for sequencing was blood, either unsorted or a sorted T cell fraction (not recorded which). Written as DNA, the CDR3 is TGCGCCAGCAGCTTGGCCGTGCTAGCGGGGTCCTACAATGAGCAGTTCTTC. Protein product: CASSLAVLAGSYNEQFF.